Presented here are 21 T cell receptor beta chains from one specimen sequenced in a study of T cells expressing NK-cell markers. TCRdb reprocessed the 5' RACE reads and keeps a single row for each CDR3 protein, giving no DNA. This listing includes about 540,000 distinct CDR3 sequences. The sequencing input was blood T cells: a sorted CD56 or NKG2C T cell subset, CD4+ or CD8+ T cells, or bulk PBMC T cells (not recorded which). All receptors derive from a man between 18 and 29 years old in good health.

The CDR3 sequence is CASNGAEKGDTQYF. This chain links TRBV28 with TRBJ2-3; without DNA, the TCRdb call of TRBD2 cannot be checked. The germline CDR1 and CDR2 sequences are MDHEN and SYDVKM. This CDR3 contains 14 residues. Supplemented by reference TRBV28 and TRBJ2-3, the full variable domain reads DVKVTQSSRYLVKRTGEKVFLECVQDMDHENMFWYRQDPGLGLRLIYFSYDVKMKEKGDIPEGYSVSREKKERFSLILESASTNQTSMYLCASNGAEKGDTQYFGPGTRLTVL.

The chain carries TRBV30 and TRBJ1-5. The germline CDR1 and CDR2 sequences are GTSNPN and SVGIG (reference sequence). The CDR3 is made up of 15 amino acids. Here the CDR3 reads CAWSVRAHSNQPQHF.

V and J are TRBV6-4 and TRBJ2-3; TCRdb outputs TRBD1, but without DNA this stays unchecked. CDR1 and CDR2 (germline): MRHNA, SNTAGT. This CDR3 has 16 amino acids. This CDR3 is CASSVTRDRATDTQYF.

This chain uses TRBV12-3 or TRBV12-4 with TRBJ1-5; TCRdb selects TRBD1, and the lack of DNA leaves this call unchecked. CDR3 size: 14 residues. This CDR3 is CASSPGRDNQPQHF.

The chain employs TRBV27 and TRBJ2-1; TCRdb gives TRBD2 as the D gene, but with no DNA this cannot be confirmed. The CDR3 runs to 20 residues. Germline V lookup: CDR1 MNHEY, CDR2 SMNVEV (reference sequence). CDR3 protein: CASTQGGRLADWSSYNEQFF.

The V call is TRBV11-2, the J call TRBJ2-2; TCRdb calls TRBD1, which cannot be checked without DNA. Per the germline V gene, CDR1 is SGHAT and CDR2 is FQNNGV. CDR3 length: 13 residues. The CDR3: CASSPGHPGELFF.

The gene calls are TRBV5-1 and TRBJ2-3; TCRdb's D call, TRBD2, is unchecked because there is no DNA. Germline loops: CDR1 SGHRS, CDR2 YFSETQ. CDR3 length: 16 residues. The CDR3 is CASSLGLATSTDTQYF.

The chain has TRBV6-5 and TRBJ2-1; the D call of TRBD1 rests on TCRdb alone, since no DNA is present to check it. Germline assignment: CDR1 MNHEY and CDR2 SVGAGI. The CDR3 is 16 amino acids. This CDR3 reads CASSYSRQGPNNEQFF.

The chain joins TRBV7-8 to TRBJ2-1; no DNA is available, so the TRBD1 call from TCRdb remains unchecked. Germline V gene lookup returns CDR1 SGHVS and CDR2 FQNEAQ. This CDR3 region has 17 residues. This CDR3 reads CASSFEGANGNNNEQFF. The full variable domain, its missing parts supplied by reference TRBV7-8 and TRBJ2-1, is GAGVSQSPRYKVAKRGQDVALRCDPISGHVSLFWYQQALGQGPEFLTYFQNEAQLDKSGLPSDRFFAERPEGSVSTLKIQRTQQEDSAVYLCASSFEGANGNNNEQFFGPGTRLTVL.

This rearrangement joins TRBV6-1 to TRBJ1-1; no DNA is available, so the TRBD1 call from TCRdb remains unchecked. The CDR3 length is 14 residues. Per germline, CDR1 MNHNS and CDR2 SASEGT. The CDR3 loop reads CASTPRVSNTEAFF.

This rearrangement joins TRBV5-5 to TRBJ2-6; TCRdb outputs TRBD1, but without DNA this stays unchecked. The CDR3 loop spans 17 amino acids. The V gene's germline CDR1 is SGHKS and CDR2 YYEKEE (reference sequence). This CDR3 is CASSLGQGASGANVLTF.

The genes are TRBV27 and TRBJ2-2; TCRdb selects TRBD1, and the lack of DNA leaves this call unchecked. Germline V gene data show CDR1 as MNHEY and CDR2 as SMNVEV (reference sequence). CDR3 length: 12 residues. The CDR3 is CASSLWGRELFF.

J is TRBJ2-3 and V is TRBV4-2; the D gene TCRdb calls, TRBD2, cannot be checked with no DNA. The V gene's germline CDR1 is LGHNA and CDR2 YNFKEQ. The CDR3 contains 16 residues. The CDR3 is CASSQGPAASTDTQYF.

V is TRBV29-1 and J is TRBJ2-3; TCRdb lists TRBD2, though no DNA is available to test this call. The CDR3 length is 15 residues. Germline CDR1 is SQVTM and CDR2 is ANQGSEA. The CDR3 sequence: CSVEWLAGGTDTQYF.

The rearrangement joins TRBV2 to TRBJ2-5. CDR1 SNHLY and CDR2 FYNNEI come from the germline V gene. The CDR3 is made up of 11 amino acids. CDR3 in amino acids: CASTKEETQYF.

The rearrangement links TRBV5-1 to TRBJ1-1; TCRdb picks TRBD1, but there is no DNA to check that call. The germline V gene encodes CDR1 SGHRS and CDR2 YFSETQ. This CDR3 has 14 amino acids. The CDR3: CASSSNLGQGTAFF.

The V and J genes are TRBV5-1 and TRBJ2-3; lacking DNA, the TRBD2 call made by TCRdb goes unchecked. The germline V gene encodes CDR1 SGHRS and CDR2 YFSETQ. CDR3 length: 16 amino acids. CDR3 protein: CASSPGLAGGTDTQYF.

The rearrangement uses TRBV6-2 or TRBV6-3 and TRBJ2-3. Looked up from germline, CDR1 is MNHEY and CDR2 is SVGEGT. The CDR3 runs 15 residues. CDR3 loop: CASSYMGLAADTQYF.

This chain connects TRBV6-1 to TRBJ2-1. The CDR3 is 14 residues long. CDR1 is MNHNS, CDR2 SASEGT, per germline. The CDR3 here is CASSDRGSYNEQFF.

The V gene is TRBV12-3 or TRBV12-4, the J gene TRBJ1-4; the TCRdb D gene call, TRBD1, has no DNA to confirm it. This CDR3 contains 16 residues. CDR3 sequence: CASSSPGTGIGEKLFF.

The CDR3 region is CASSYGRVHQPQHF. V gene TRBV2 combines with J gene TRBJ1-5; absent DNA, TCRdb's TRBD1 call cannot be checked. CDR3 length equals 14 residues. The germline CDR1 and CDR2 sequences are SNHLY and FYNNEI.